This TCR beta chain was captured by sequencing in a study of Tregs in tolerant kidney transplant recipients. Study-wide results and caveats: No direct test of biological reproducibility was done here.

CDR1 MNHNS and CDR2 SASEGT come from the germline V gene. J was trimmed by 1 base and V by 4 bases; bases with no gene match: 0. The CDR3 loop spans 15 amino acids. Mixed chimerism was transient after nonmyeloablative marrow transplants from related graft donors. Libraries were prepared by immunoSEQ multiplex PCR; TCRdb keeps only in-frame clonotypes and omits some of them. The table lists 4,500 to 5,500 clones. Points on this clone: Its antigen is still unknown. The read terminates 3 residues before the CDR3 end, so the remaining end is supplied by the germline J gene.

The sample in question was CD4+ T cells from blood (PBMCs), obtained less than 15 months after the transplant. The chain couples TRBV6-1 to TRBJ2-3, with TRBD2 identical over 12 bases. The receptor was derived from a human patient who received a combined kidney and bone marrow transplant. Some of the T cells may derive from the graft donor. This chain's CDR3 is CASSGLAGGTDTQYF. CDR3 DNA (partial): TGTGCCAGCAGTGGACTAGCGGGGGGCACAGATACG.